The table lists the clone carrying this TCR beta chain with a few counts. These data are taken from a study of blood T cell repertoires in COVID-19. On the study more broadly: Acute and convalescent COVID-19 samples came from the United States, Italy and Spain. From T cells, B-cell-depleted T cells, or PBMCs came the material, which was cDNA or gDNA.

Original data processing: Cell counts per sample came from amplifying reference gene primers. Assay used: immunoSEQ multiplex PCR; TCRdb lists only in-frame clones, some missing. The D gene and trimming were derived from the DNA, and the V and J assignments and clone size from that table. The sample has fewer than 500,000 clones, 80% to 90% seen once; the top ten hold roughly 4%. Trimming cost V 4 bases and J 2 bases; bases outside gene matches: 7. The CDR3 has 16 residues. CDR1 is SGHVS and CDR2 is FQNEAQ in the germline V gene. The genes are TRBV7-8 and TRBJ2-2; TRBD1 agrees at 7 bases. The sample taken for sequencing was peripheral blood. This TCR was sampled from a woman in her twenties or thirties with acute or convalescent COVID-19. This chain's CDR3 is CASSSPGQSNTGELFF. In DNA form, the CDR3 reads TGTGCCAGCAGCTCCCCGGGACAGTCAAACACCGGGGAGCTGTTTTTT.